The entry that follows covers one T cell receptor beta chain sequence. The sample comes from a study of blood T cell repertoires in COVID-19. Study summary: The United States, Italy and Spain provided the acute and convalescent COVID-19 samples. PBMCs, B-cell-depleted T cells, or T cells provided the cDNA or gDNA that made up the material.

Germline V lookup: CDR1 LGHDT, CDR2 YNNKEL (reference sequence). This CDR3 comprises 14 residues. V shed 4 bases and J 4 bases; nucleotides not matched to a gene: 4. Study processing details: For nucleated cells, counts were estimated from reference gene primer amplification. The method was immunoSEQ multiplex PCR; TCRdb's version includes in-frame clones alone and lacks a portion of them. That table supplies the V and J calls and clone size; D and trimming were determined from the DNA. The top ten hold just over 7% of the sample, which has 200,000 to 300,000 clones, approximately 86% seen once. The chain carries TRBV3-1 (or the pseudogene TRBV3-2) and TRBJ1-2, with TRBD1 identical over 9 bases. The specimen sequenced was peripheral blood. This receptor was taken from a man in his 60s who had recovered from COVID-19. CDR3 amino acids: CASSRTGALYGYTF. CDR3 nucleotide sequence: TGTGCCAGCAGCCGGACAGGGGCTCTCTATGGCTACACCTTC.